These 6 T cell receptor beta chains were all obtained from the same sample, sequenced in a study of regulatory T cells in long-lasting Graves disease. Assembly of TCR beta libraries relied on iRepertoire HTBI primers together with Arm-PCR of CDR3 regions. One entry per CDR3 protein, called by TCRdb with MiXCR from the multiplex PCR reads. The profile shows about 420,000 distinct CDR3 sequences, around 15% of them singletons. As for time point: newly diagnosed GD, antithyroid drugs for less than 3 months. PBMCs were the source of the RNA used for TCR sequencing. These data are also associated with another study on T cells in Graves' hyperthyroidism and ophthalmopathy.

The source was peripheral blood mononuclear cells (PBMCs), collected at new diagnosis, from a patient treated with antithyroid drugs. The receptors here all came from a woman younger than 30 with Graves disease.

This sequence joins TRBV3-1 and TRBJ1-5; D perhaps matches TRBD1 (6 bases). This CDR3 comprises 16 residues. CDR1 is LGHDT and CDR2 is YNNKEL in the germline V gene (reference sequence). Deletions cut 1 base from V and 4 bases from J, with 14 bases between. The CDR3 protein is CASSQALQGKNQPQHF. The CDR3 nucleotides read TGTGCCAGCAGCCAAGCATTACAGGGTAAGAATCAGCCCCAGCATTTT.

This clonotype was seen a handful of times. The V and J genes are TRBV29-1 and TRBJ2-7, with 11 bases that match TRBD2. The CDR3 is 21 residues long. Germline lookup yields CDR1 SQVTM and CDR2 ANQGSEA. V shed 1 base and J 6 bases; nucleotides not matched to a gene: 26. The CDR3 here is CSVEGTGLSGRAETGRPEQYF. The CDR3 nucleotides are TGCAGCGTTGAAGGGACAGGGCTTAGCGGGAGGGCCGAAACCGGACGACCCGAGCAGTACTTC.

At least ten counts were recorded for this clonotype. The DNA for the CDR3 is TGTGCCAGCAACTACTGGAACATGAACACTGAAGCTTTCTTT. Protein sequence: CASNYWNMNTEAFF. This rearrangement joins TRBV3-1 to TRBJ1-1; no clear D. V lost 7 bases and J 0 bases, leaving 12 bases between the germline ends. Germline V gene sequence: CDR1 LGHDT, CDR2 YNNKEL (reference sequence). The CDR3 extends over 14 amino acids.

Ten or more counts support this clonotype. This sequence joins TRBV5-1 and TRBJ2-2; D gene unclear. V gave up 1 base and J gave up 5 bases, with 12 bases separating them. This CDR3 spans 15 amino acids. Germline V gene data show CDR1 as SGHRS and CDR2 as YFSETQ. The CDR3 spells CASSLTRPTTGELFF. The CDR3 DNA reads TGCGCCAGCAGCTTGACAAGGCCTACAACCGGGGAGCTGTTTTTT.

Remarks on this clonotype: A read error may explain this, as a much larger clone is one base away. The V gene is TRBV7-9, the J gene TRBJ2-1, with 7 bases fitting TRBD2. The germline V gene encodes CDR1 SEHNR and CDR2 FQNEAQ (reference sequence). Trimming removed 1 base from V and 8 bases from J; junction bases left unmatched: 8. The length of the CDR3 is 15 residues. Here the CDR3 DNA reads TGTGCCAGCAGCTTAGGGCTAGCGGAGTGGGATGAGCAGTTCTTC. Amino acid sequence: CASSLGLAEWDEQFF.

This clonotype was seen many times. The chain combines TRBV11-2 with TRBJ2-7; D is uncertain. Trimming removed 0 bases from V and 4 bases from J, with 16 bases in between. Germline V gives CDR1 SGHAT, CDR2 FQNNGV. This CDR3 is 16 amino acids long. The CDR3 DNA reads TGTGCCAGCAGCTTAGAGGGCCGCTTGGGAACTTACGAGCAGTACTTC. Amino acid sequence: CASSLEGRLGTYEQYF. Based on the CDR3 plus reference TRBV11-2 and TRBJ2-7, the full variable domain is EAGVAQSPRYKIIEKRQSVAFWCNPISGHATLYWYQQILGQGPKLLIQFQNNGVVDDSQLPKDRFSAERLKGVDSTLKIQPAKLEDSAVYLCASSLEGRLGTYEQYFGPGTRLTVT.